This TCR beta chain was documented in a study of blood T cell repertoires in COVID-19. Overall study context: Specimens from acute and convalescent COVID-19 originated in the United States, Italy and Spain. The cDNA or gDNA used as material had been derived from T cells, B-cell-depleted T cells, or PBMCs.

Authors' data handling: Amplification of reference gene primers provided the estimated nucleated cell counts. Assay used: immunoSEQ multiplex PCR; TCRdb lists only in-frame clones, some missing. V, J and clone size reflect that table, while D and trimming were determined from the DNA. The data contain 300,000 to 350,000 clones, about 85% of them seen just once; the ten biggest clones take up around 2.1%. CDR1 is MDHEN and CDR2 is SYDVKM in the germline V gene. V gave up 2 bases and J gave up 0 bases; unmatched junction bases: 6. The CDR3 totals 18 residues. This clone was counted a single time. The sequence was collected from a man aged 18 to 30 with active or convalescent COVID-19. The chain is built from TRBV28 and TRBJ2-7; 14 bases align to TRBD2. The specimen sequenced was peripheral blood. The CDR3 loop is CASSLRLAGGRSSYEQYF. The CDR3 nucleotides are TGTGCCAGCAGTTTACGACTAGCGGGAGGGAGGAGCTCCTACGAGCAGTACTTC. Drawing the rest from reference TRBV28 and TRBJ2-7, the complete variable domain is DVKVTQSSRYLVKRTGEKVFLECVQDMDHENMFWYRQDPGLGLRLIYFSYDVKMKEKGDIPEGYSVSREKKERFSLILESASTNQTSMYLCASSLRLAGGRSSYEQYFGPGTRLTVT.